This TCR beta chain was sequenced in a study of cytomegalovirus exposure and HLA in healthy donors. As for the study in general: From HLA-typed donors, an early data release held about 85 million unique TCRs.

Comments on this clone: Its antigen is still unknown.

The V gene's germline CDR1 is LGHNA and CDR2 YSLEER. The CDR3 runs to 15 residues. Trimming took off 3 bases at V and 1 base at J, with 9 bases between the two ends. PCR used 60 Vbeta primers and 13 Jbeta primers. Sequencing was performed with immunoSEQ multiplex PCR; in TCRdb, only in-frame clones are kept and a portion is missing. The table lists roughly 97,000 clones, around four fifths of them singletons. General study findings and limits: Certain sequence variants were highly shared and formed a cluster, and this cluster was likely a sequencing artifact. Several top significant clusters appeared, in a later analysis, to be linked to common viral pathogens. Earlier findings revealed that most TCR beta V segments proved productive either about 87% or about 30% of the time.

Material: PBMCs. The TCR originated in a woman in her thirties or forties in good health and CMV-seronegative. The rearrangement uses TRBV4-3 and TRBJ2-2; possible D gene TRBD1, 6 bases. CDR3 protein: CASSQLQGNTGELFF. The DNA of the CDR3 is TGCGCCAGCAGCCAGCTACAGGGGAACACCGGGGAGCTGTTTTTT.